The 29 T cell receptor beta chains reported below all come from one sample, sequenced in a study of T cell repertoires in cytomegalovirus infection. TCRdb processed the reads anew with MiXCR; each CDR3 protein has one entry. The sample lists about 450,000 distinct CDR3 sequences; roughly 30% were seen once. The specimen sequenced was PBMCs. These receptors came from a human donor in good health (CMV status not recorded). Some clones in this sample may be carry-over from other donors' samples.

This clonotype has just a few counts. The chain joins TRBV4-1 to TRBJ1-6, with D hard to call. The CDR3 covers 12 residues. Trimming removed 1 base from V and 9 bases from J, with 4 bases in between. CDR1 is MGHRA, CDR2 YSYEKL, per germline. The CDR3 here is CASSQGGSPLHF. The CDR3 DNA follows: TGCGCCAGCAGCCAAGGCGGTTCACCCCTCCACTTT.

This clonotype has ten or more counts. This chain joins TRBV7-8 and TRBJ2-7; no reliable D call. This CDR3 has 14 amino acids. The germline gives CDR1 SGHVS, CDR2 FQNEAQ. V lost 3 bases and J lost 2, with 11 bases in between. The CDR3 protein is CASSLLGSAYEQYF. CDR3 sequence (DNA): TGTGCCAGCAGCTTGTTAGGCAGCGCCTACGAGCAGTACTTC. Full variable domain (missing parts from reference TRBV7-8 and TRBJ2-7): GAGVSQSPRYKVAKRGQDVALRCDPISGHVSLFWYQQALGQGPEFLTYFQNEAQLDKSGLPSDRFFAERPEGSVSTLKIQRTQQEDSAVYLCASSLLGSAYEQYFGPGTRLTVT.

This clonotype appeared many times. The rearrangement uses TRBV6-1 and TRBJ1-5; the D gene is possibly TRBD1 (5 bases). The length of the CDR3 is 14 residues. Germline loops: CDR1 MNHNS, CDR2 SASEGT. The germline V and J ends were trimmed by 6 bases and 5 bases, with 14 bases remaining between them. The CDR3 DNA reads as TGTGCCAGCAGCAACGGGGCAGGGTATCAGCCCCAGCATTTT. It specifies CASSNGAGYQPQHF.

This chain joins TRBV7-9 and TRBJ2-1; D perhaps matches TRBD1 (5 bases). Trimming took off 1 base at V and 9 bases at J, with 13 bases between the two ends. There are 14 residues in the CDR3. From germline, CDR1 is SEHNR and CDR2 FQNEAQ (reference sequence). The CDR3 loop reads CASSLVLSGSEQFF. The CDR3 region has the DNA TGTGCCAGCAGCTTAGTCCTATCAGGGTCTGAGCAGTTCTTC.

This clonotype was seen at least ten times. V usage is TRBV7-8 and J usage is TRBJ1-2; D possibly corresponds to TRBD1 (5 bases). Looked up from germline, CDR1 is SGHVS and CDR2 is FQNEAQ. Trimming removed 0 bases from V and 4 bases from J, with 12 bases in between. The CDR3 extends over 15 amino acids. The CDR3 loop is CASSLALGEGYGYTF. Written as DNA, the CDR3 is TGTGCCAGCAGCTTAGCGCTAGGGGAGGGCTATGGCTACACCTTC.

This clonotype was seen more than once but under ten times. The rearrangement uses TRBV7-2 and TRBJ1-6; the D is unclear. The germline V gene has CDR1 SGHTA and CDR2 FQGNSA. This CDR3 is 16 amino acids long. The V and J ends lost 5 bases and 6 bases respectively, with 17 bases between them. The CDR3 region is CASSQTATRSNSPLHF. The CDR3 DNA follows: TGTGCCAGCAGCCAGACCGCAACGAGGAGTAATTCACCCCTCCACTTT.

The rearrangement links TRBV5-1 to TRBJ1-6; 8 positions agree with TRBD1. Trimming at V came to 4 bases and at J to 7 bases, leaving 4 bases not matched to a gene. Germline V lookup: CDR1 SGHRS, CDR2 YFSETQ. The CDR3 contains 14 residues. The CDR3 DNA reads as TGCGCCAGCAGCATAGGACAGGGCAATTCACCCCTCCACTTT. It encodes CASSIGQGNSPLHF.

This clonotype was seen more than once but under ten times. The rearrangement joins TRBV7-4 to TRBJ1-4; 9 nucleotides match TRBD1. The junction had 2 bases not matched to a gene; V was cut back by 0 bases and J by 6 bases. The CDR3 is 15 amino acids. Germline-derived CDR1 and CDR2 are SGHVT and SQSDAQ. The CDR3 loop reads CASSLADRGDEKLFF. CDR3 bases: TGTGCCAGCAGCTTAGCCGACAGGGGGGATGAAAAACTGTTTTTT.

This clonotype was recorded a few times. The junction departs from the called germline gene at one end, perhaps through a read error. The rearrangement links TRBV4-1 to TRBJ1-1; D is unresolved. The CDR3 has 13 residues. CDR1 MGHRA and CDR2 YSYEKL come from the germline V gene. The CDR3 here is CASSQEMNTEAFF. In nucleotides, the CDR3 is TGTGCCAGCAGCCAAGAGATGAACACTGAAGCTTTCTTT.

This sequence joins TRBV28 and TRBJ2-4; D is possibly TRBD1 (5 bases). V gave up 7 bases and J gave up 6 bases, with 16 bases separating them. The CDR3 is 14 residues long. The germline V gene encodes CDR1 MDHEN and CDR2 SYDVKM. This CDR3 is CASNTQGRGNIQYF. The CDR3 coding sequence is TGTGCCAGCAACACCCAGGGTAGAGGAAACATTCAGTACTTC.

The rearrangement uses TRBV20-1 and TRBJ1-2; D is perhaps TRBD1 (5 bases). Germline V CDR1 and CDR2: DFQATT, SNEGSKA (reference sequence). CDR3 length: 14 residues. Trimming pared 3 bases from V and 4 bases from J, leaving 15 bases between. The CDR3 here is CSASQPGQAYGYTF. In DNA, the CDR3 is TGCAGTGCTAGCCAGCCAGGGCAGGCCTATGGCTACACCTTC.

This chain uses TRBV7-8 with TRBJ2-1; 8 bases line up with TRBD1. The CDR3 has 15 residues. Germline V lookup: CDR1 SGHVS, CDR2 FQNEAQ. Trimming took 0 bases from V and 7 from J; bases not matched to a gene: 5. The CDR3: CASSLAGTGNNEQFF. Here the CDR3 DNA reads TGTGCCAGCAGCTTAGCAGGGACAGGTAATAATGAGCAGTTCTTC.

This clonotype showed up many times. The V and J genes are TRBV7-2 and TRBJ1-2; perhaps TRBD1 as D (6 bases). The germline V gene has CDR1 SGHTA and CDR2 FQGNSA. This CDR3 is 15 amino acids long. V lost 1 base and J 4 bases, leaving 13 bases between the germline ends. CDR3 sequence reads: CASSLVLDSFYGYTF. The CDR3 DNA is TGTGCCAGCAGCTTAGTGTTGGACAGCTTCTATGGCTACACCTTC.

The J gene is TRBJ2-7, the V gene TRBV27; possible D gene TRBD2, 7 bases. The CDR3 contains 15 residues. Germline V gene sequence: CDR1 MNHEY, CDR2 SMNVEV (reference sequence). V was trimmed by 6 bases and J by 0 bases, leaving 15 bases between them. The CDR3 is CASRGGTDSSYEQYF. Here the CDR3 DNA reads TGTGCCAGCAGGGGGGGGACGGACAGCTCCTACGAGCAGTACTTC.

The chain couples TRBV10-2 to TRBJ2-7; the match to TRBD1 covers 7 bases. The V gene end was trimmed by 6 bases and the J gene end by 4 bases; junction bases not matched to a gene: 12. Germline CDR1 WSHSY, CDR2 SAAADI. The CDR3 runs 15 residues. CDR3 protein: CASSALTGISYEQYF. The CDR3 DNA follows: TGCGCCAGCAGCGCCTTGACAGGGATTTCGTACGAGCAGTACTTC.

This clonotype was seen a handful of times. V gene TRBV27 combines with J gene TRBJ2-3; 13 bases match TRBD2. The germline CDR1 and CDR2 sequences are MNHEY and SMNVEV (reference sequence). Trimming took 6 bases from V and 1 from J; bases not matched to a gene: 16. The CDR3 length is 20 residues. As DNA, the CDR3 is TGTGCCAGCAGCACGGGACTAGCGGGGCTCTCTTATGCTGGCACAGATACGCAGTATTTT. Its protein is CASSTGLAGLSYAGTDTQYF.

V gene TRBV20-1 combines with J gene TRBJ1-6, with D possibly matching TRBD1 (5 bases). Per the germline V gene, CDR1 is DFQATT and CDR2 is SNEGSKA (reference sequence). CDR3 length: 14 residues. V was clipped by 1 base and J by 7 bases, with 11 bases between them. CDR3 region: CSARVGGWNSPLHF. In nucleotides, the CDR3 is TGCAGTGCTAGAGTTGGGGGTTGGAATTCACCCCTCCACTTT.

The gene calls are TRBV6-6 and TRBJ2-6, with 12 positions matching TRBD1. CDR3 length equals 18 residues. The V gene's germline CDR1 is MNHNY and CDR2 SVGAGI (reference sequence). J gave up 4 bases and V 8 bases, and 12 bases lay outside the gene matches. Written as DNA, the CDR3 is TGTGCCAGCTGTCCGGGACAGGGGGCTAGGGTGGGGGCCAACGTCCTGACTTTC. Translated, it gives CASCPGQGARVGANVLTF.

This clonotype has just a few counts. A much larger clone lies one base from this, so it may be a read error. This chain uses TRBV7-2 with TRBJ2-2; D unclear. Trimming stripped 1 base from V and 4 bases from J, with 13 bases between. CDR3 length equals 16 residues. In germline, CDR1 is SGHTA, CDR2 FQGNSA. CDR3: CASSLVGLWSTGELFF. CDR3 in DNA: TGTGCCAGCAGCTTAGTGGGCCTTTGGAGCACCGGGGAGCTGTTTTTT.

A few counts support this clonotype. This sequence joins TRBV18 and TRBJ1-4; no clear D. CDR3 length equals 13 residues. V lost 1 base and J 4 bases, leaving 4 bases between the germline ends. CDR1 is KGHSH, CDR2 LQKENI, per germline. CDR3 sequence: CASSPLDNEKLFF. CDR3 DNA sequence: TGTGCCAGCTCACCACTAGATAATGAAAAACTGTTTTTT.

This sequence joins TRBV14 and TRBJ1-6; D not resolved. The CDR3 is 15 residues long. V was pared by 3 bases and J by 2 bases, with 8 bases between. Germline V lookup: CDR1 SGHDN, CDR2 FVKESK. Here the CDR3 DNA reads TGTGCCAGCAGCCATGACGTTACCTATAATTCACCCCTCCACTTT. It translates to CASSHDVTYNSPLHF.

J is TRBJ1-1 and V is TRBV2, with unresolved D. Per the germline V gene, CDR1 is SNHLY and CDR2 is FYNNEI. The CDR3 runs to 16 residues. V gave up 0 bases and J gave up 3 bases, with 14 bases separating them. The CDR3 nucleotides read TGTGCCAGCAGTGAAGCGCTTGGGGAATTCTACACTGAAGCTTTCTTT. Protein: CASSEALGEFYTEAFF.

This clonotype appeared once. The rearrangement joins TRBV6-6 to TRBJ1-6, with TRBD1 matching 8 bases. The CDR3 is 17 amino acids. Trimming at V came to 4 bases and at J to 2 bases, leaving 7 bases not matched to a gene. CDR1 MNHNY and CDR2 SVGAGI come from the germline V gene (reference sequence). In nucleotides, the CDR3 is TGTGCCAGCAGTTCTTCCACGACAGGGGCCTATAATTCACCCCTCCACTTT. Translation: CASSSSTTGAYNSPLHF.

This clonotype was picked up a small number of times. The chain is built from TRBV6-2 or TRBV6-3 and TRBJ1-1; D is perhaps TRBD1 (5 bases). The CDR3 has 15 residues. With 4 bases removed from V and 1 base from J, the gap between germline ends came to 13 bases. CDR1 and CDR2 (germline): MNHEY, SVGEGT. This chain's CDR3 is CASSFSGWGNTEAFF. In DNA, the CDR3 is TGTGCCAGCAGTTTCTCAGGGTGGGGGAACACTGAAGCTTTCTTT.

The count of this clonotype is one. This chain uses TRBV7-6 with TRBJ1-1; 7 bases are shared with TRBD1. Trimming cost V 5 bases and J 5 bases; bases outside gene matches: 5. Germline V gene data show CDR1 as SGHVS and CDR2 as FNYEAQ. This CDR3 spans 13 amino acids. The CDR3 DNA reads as TGTGCCAGCAGCCGACAGGGTTGGACTGAAGCTTTCTTT. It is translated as CASSRQGWTEAFF. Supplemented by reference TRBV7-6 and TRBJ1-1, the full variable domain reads GAGVSQSPRYKVTKRGQDVALRCDPISGHVSLYWYRQALGQGPEFLTYFNYEAQQDKSGLPNDRFSAERPEGSISTLTIQRTEQRDSAMYRCASSRQGWTEAFFGQGTRLTVV.

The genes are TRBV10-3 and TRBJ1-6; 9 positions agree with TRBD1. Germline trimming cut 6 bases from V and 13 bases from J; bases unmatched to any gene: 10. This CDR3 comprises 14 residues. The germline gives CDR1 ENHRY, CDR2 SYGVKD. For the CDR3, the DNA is TGTGCCATCAGCCCGGGACAGGGATTGTACCCCCTCCACTTT. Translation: CAISPGQGLYPLHF.

The CDR3 spells CASSHRDSRNTEAFF. The CDR3 nucleotides are TGTGCCAGCAGCCACCGGGACAGCCGTAACACTGAAGCTTTCTTT. The chain recombines TRBV3-1 with TRBJ1-1, with 7 bases aligning to TRBD1. This CDR3 has 15 amino acids. CDR1 LGHDT and CDR2 YNNKEL come from the germline V gene (reference sequence). J gave up 2 bases and V 3 bases, and 6 bases lay outside the gene matches.

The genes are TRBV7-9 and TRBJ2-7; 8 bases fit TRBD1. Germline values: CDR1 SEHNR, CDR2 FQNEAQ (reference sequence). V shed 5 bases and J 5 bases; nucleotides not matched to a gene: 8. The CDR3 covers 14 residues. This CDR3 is CASSLRTGPHEQYF. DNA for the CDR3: TGTGCCAGCAGCCTTCGGACAGGGCCCCACGAGCAGTACTTC.

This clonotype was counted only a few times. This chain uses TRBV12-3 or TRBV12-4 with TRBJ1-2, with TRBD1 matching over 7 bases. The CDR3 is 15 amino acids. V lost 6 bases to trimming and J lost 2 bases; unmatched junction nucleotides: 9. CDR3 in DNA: TGTGCCAGCAGCCCGGGACAGCGCCTAAACTATGGCTACACCTTC. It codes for CASSPGQRLNYGYTF.